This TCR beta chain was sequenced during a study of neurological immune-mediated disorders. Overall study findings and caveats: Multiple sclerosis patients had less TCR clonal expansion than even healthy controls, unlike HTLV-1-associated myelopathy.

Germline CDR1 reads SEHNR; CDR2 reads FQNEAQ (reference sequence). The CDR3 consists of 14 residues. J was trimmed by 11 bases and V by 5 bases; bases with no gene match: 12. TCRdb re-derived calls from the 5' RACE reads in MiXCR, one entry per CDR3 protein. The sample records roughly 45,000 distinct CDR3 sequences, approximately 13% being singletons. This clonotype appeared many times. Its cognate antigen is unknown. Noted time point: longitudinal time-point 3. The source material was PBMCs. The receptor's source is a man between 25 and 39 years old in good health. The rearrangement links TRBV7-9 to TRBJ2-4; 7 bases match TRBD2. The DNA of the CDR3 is TGTGCCAGCAGCGCCGGGACTAAAGAAAAGTTTCAGTACTTC. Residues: CASSAGTKEKFQYF.